This TCR beta chain appears in the sequencing data of a study of blood T cells in healthy people across ages. Turning to the study itself: For every two T cells, template switching captured about one barcoded beta molecule.

The junction had 3 bases not matched to a gene; V was cut back by 7 bases and J by 4 bases. This CDR3 region has 14 residues. CDR1 MNHEY and CDR2 SVGEGT come from the germline V gene. Sample-barcoded 5' priming and a J-beta primer mix drove a second PCR of 7 to 11 cycles. Each cDNA was tagged by a template-switch adaptor containing 12 random nucleotides. Using its own MiXCR run on the 5' RACE reads, TCRdb lists one record per CDR3 protein. The sample consists of more than 650,000 distinct CDR3 sequences, around 25% of them appearing once. This clonotype appeared once. This sample was also put to use in a study of T cells of mothers and their children. That work contributes: Unrelated mother-child pairs always had slightly, but never significantly, lower normalized overlap than related pairs.

The receptor was derived from a boy aged 5-17 years in good health. V and J are TRBV6-2 or TRBV6-3 and TRBJ2-1; TRBD2 matches 11 bases. The sample was blood. The chain's CDR3 is CASNIAGGYNEQFF. DNA of the CDR3: TGTGCCAGCAATATAGCGGGGGGGTACAATGAGCAGTTCTTC.